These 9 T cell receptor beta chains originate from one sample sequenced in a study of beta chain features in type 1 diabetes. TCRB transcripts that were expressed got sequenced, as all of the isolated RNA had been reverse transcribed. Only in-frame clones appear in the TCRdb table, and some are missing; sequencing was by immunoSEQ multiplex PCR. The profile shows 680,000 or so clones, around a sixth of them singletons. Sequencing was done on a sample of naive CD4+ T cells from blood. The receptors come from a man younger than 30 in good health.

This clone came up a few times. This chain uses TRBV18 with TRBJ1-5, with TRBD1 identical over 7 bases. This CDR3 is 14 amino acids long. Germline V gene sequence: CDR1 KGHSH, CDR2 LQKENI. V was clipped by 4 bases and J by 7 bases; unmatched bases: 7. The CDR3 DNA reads TGTGCCAGCTCACGGGACAAAGGGGGCCAGCCCCAGCATTTT. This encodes CASSRDKGGQPQHF. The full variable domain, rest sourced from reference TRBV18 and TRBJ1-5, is NAGVMQNPRHLVRRRGQEARLRCSPMKGHSHVYWYRQLPEEGLKFMVYLQKENIIDESGMPKERFSAEFPKEGPSILRIQQVVRGDSAAYFCASSRDKGGQPQHFGDGTRLSIL.

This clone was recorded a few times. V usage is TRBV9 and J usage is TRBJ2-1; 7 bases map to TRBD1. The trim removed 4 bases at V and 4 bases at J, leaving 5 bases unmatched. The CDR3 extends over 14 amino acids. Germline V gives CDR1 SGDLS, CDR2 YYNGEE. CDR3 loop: CASSTGALYNEQFF. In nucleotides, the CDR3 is TGTGCCAGCAGCACAGGGGCCCTTTACAATGAGCAGTTCTTC.

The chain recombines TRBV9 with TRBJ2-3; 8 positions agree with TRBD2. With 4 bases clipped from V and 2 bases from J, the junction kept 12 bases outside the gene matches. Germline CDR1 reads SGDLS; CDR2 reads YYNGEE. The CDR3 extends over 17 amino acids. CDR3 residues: CASSPPLAGGITDTQYF. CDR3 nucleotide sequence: TGTGCCAGCAGCCCACCACTCGCGGGGGGCATCACAGATACGCAGTATTTT.

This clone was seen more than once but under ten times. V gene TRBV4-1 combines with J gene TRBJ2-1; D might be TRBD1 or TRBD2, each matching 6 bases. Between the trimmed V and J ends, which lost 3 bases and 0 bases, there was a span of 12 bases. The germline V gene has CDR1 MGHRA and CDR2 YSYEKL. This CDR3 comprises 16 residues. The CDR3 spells CASSHSRGGSYNEQFF. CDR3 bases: TGCGCCAGCAGCCATAGCAGGGGAGGCTCCTACAATGAGCAGTTCTTC.

CDR3 nucleotides: TGTGCTAGTGGTTTGGTACAGGCAGCGGAGAACATTCAGTACTTC. This translates into CASGLVQAAENIQYF. The J gene is TRBJ2-4, the V gene TRBV12-5; D tentatively fits TRBD1 or TRBD2 (5 bases each). The CDR3 is 15 amino acids. Germline V CDR1 and CDR2: LGHNT, FRNRAP. The ends were cut back, 0 bases at V and 7 bases at J, with 13 bases in the middle.

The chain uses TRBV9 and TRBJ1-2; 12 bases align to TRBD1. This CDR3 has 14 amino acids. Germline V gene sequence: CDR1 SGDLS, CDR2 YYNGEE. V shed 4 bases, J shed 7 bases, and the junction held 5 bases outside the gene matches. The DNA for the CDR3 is TGTGCCAGCAGCATGGGACAGGGGGCGGCTGGCTACACCTTC. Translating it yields CASSMGQGAAGYTF.

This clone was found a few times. Written as DNA, the CDR3 is TGTGCCTGGAGTGCAGGGGTATTGGGAAACACCATATATTTT. Protein product: CAWSAGVLGNTIYF. V is TRBV30 and J is TRBJ1-3, with TRBD1 as a possible D gene (6 bases). This CDR3 comprises 14 residues. Trimming cost V 1 base and J 4 bases, with 11 bases left between them. Germline V gene sequence: CDR1 GTSNPN, CDR2 SVGIG (reference sequence).

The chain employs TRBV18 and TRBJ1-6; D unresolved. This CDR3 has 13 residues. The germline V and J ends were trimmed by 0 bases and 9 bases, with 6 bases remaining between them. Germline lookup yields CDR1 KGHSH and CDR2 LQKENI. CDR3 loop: CASSPPGGSPLHF. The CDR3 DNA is TGTGCCAGCTCACCACCTGGAGGTTCACCCCTCCACTTT.

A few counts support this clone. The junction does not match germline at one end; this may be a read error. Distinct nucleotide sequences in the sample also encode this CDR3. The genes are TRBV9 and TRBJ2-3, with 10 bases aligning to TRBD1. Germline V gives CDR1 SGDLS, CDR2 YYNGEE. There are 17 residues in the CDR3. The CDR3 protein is CASSVGATGGLTDTQYF. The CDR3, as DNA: TGCGCCAGCAGCGTAGGGGCGACAGGGGGCCTCACAGATACGCAGTATTTT.